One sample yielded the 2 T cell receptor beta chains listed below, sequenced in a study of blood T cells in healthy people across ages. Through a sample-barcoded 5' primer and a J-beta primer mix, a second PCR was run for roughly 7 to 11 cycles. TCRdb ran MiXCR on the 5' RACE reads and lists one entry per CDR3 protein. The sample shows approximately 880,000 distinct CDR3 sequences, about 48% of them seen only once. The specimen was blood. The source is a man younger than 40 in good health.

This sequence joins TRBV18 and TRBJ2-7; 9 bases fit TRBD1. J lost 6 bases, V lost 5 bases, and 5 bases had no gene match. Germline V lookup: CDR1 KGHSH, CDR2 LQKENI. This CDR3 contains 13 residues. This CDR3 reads CASSSGQGTEQYF. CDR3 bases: TGTGCCAGCTCAAGCGGACAGGGGACCGAGCAGTACTTC.

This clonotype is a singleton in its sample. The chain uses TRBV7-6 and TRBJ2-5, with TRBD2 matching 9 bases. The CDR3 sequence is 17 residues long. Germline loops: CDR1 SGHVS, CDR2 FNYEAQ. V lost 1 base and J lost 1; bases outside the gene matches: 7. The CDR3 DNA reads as TGTGCCAGCAGCTTAGGAACAGCGGGGGGCTTCCAAGAGACCCAGTACTTC. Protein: CASSLGTAGGFQETQYF.